These T cell receptor beta chains were read from a single sample in a study of blood T cell repertoires in COVID-19. The protocol was immunoSEQ multiplex PCR, while the TCRdb copy is restricted to in-frame clones and leaves out a portion. The sample yields just over 75,000 clones, around 85% seen once. The sample taken for sequencing was peripheral blood. The source of these receptors is a woman older than 75 with active or convalescent COVID-19. CDR3s leave out the opening cysteine and the closing phenylalanine or tryptophan.

v_call cdr3_aa
TRBV3-1/TRBV3-2 ASSLGLGETQY
TRBV7-9 ASSFGETQY
TRBV19 ASSIRTGSTDTQY
TRBV5-1 ASAPPDSYNEQF
TRBV19 ASTLAGELF
TRBV6-2/TRBV6-3 ASSREGAKNTEAF
TRBV5-1 ASSLEVSQGHHEQY
TRBV28 ASRTSVTTEAF
TRBV7-8 ASSSTGGGEQY
TRBV7-2 ASSLGGLQKPLH
TRBV28 ASSSLHTNEQY
TRBV5-4 ASSLGQDTDTQY
TRBV6-2/TRBV6-3 ASSRGTGRYTDTQY
TRBV5-5 ASSVGGGDYGYT
TRBV6-2/TRBV6-3 ASSYYGQNTDTQY
TRBV19 ASSIRDSNSPLH
TRBV9 ASSVVPGGSEQY
TRBV7-3 ASSKTSGDLTDTQY
TRBV18 ASSPSDRGNTIY
TRBV7-2 ASSLARTGELF
TRBV4-1 ASSQVVTVTNEKLF
TRBV27 ASSWGVGDEQY
TRBV12-3/TRBV12-4 ASTFGGNQPQH
TRBV7-9 ASSWPAGGIKDNYGYT
TRBV7-2 ASSFHRVAGETQY
TRBV21-1 ASSHRRGEENIQY
TRBV9 ASSVQELSYEQY
TRBV28 ASRSGTGALGEY
TRBV7-7 ASSLQAGETGELF
TRBV28 ASSFTGTGSYNEQF
TRBV7-9 ASSLSGTPHQPQH
TRBV5-6 ASTQLVQDPYGYT
TRBV30 ASGQGLTGELF
TRBV5-6 ASSLFGREGTQY
TRBV7-2 ASSSRQRGVEQF
TRBV5-1 ASSFGGKATNEKLF
TRBV28 ASSTPTGNYGYT
TRBV4-2 ASSQEGGGGGGELF
TRBV5-4 ASSEDSYAYNEQF
TRBV30 AWSVAGNQPQH
TRBV19 ASSIGPGQGAVEQY
TRBV27 ASSLSGSNSPLH
TRBV28 ASSLTGITEAF
TRBV6-6 ASRLTGENYGYT
TRBV25-1 ASSENLAGVRETQY
TRBV28 ASSPGTGGLPQH
TRBV7-2 ASSLEAGGTDTQY
TRBV18 ASSLMGQGAAQPQH
TRBV19 ASSIRWAGSTGANVLT
TRBV3-1/TRBV3-2 ASSQGGTGGSNGYT
TRBV3-1/TRBV3-2 ASSLGQVYEQY
TRBV20-1 SASVVGTGGDEQY
TRBV5-4 ASSPGTGWTNEQF
TRBV19 ASSARGAGAPPPTDTQY